Following are 23 T cell receptor beta chains from one sample sequenced in a study of chemoradiotherapy in HPV16-positive cancers (dated 2022 in TCRdb). The method was the immunoSEQ multiplex PCR assay. The source is immuneACCESS, and TCRdb retained only in-frame sequences with V and J called. Part of the clones is not carried over; for the studies checked, unresolved V genes explain less than half of this, and the remainder is unexplained. The sample table shows about 12,000 clones, and roughly four fifths are seen once. The ten largest clonotypes hold around 0.96% of the sample. This specimen was collected from a patient who underwent chemoradiotherapy. These receptors originate from a human donor with HPV-associated anogenital cancer.

This clone was observed once. The J gene is TRBJ2-3, the V gene TRBV2; 7 bases align to TRBD1. The germline gives CDR1 SNHLY, CDR2 FYNNEI. The CDR3 loop spans 17 amino acids. V lost 6 bases, J lost 0 bases, and 12 bases stayed unmatched. The CDR3 DNA follows: TGTGCCAGCAGAGAGACCCCGGGACAGACTAGCACAGATACGCAGTATTTT. This gives the protein CASRETPGQTSTDTQYF.

This chain joins TRBV14 and TRBJ2-7, with 11 positions matching TRBD2. Per germline, CDR1 SGHDN and CDR2 FVKESK. J gave up 2 bases and V 5 bases, and 8 bases lay outside the gene matches. CDR3 length: 16 amino acids. The chain's CDR3 is CASSRGTSGDAYEQYF. The CDR3 region has the DNA TGTGCCAGCAGCAGAGGGACTAGCGGAGACGCCTACGAGCAGTACTTC.

This chain connects TRBV6-5 to TRBJ1-5; TRBD1 matches 8 bases. With 5 bases clipped from V and 6 bases from J, the junction kept 9 bases outside the gene matches. Germline assignment: CDR1 MNHEY and CDR2 SVGAGI. The CDR3 loop spans 15 amino acids. CDR3 sequence reads: CASSPIRGLSQPQHF. The CDR3 DNA reads TGTGCCAGCAGTCCCATCAGGGGGCTGTCTCAGCCCCAGCATTTT.

The rearrangement links TRBV12-5 to TRBJ1-4; TRBD1 matches 10 bases. This CDR3 contains 20 residues. Unmatched junction bases numbered 19, after V lost 3 bases and J lost 6 bases. Germline values: CDR1 LGHNT, CDR2 FRNRAP. The CDR3 is CASGFFMLGQGSNYDEKLFF. CDR3 nucleotides: TGTGCTAGTGGTTTTTTTATGTTGGGACAGGGGAGTAACTATGATGAAAAACTGTTTTTT. Drawing the rest from reference TRBV12-5 and TRBJ1-4, the complete variable domain is DARVTQTPRHKVTEMGQEVTMRCQPILGHNTVFWYRQTMMQGLELLAYFRNRAPLDDSGMPKDRFSAEMPDATLATLKIQPSEPRDSAVYFCASGFFMLGQGSNYDEKLFFGSGTQLSVL.

The chain recombines TRBV29-1 with TRBJ2-3, with D unclear. This CDR3 has 16 amino acids. V was shortened by 5 bases and J by 5 bases, with 23 bases between the two germline ends. The germline gives CDR1 SQVTM, CDR2 ANQGSEA. The CDR3 protein is CSVYIVTLNGVDTQYF. DNA of the CDR3: TGCAGCGTTTATATCGTGACCCTTAATGGGGTAGATACGCAGTATTTT.

This chain uses TRBV19 with TRBJ2-1; 11 bases align to TRBD2. The CDR3 contains 17 residues. CDR1 is LNHDA and CDR2 is SQIVND in the germline V gene (reference sequence). V lost 6 bases, J lost 5 bases, and 12 bases stayed unmatched. CDR3 nucleotides: TGTGCCAGTAGAGAACTAGCGGGGGCGCTCATAAACAATGAGCAGTTCTTC. It translates to CASRELAGALINNEQFF. The full variable domain, with the rest looked up from reference TRBV19 and TRBJ2-1, is DGGITQSPKYLFRKEGQNVTLSCEQNLNHDAMYWYRQDPGQGLRLIYYSQIVNDFQKGDIAEGYSVSREKKESFPLTVTSAQKNPTAFYLCASRELAGALINNEQFFGPGTRLTVL.

This chain links TRBV5-1 with TRBJ2-5, with 13 bases fitting TRBD2. V gave up 0 bases and J gave up 1 base; unmatched junction bases: 3. The CDR3 runs to 17 residues. Germline CDR1 SGHRS, CDR2 YFSETQ. DNA of the CDR3: TGCGCCAGCAGCTTGGAACTAGCGGGGGGGCCCCAAGAGACCCAGTACTTC. Its translation is CASSLELAGGPQETQYF. The whole variable domain, filled in from reference TRBV5-1 and TRBJ2-5, reads KAGVTQTPRYLIKTRGQQVTLSCSPISGHRSVSWYQQTPGQGLQFLFEYFSETQRNKGNFPGRFSGRQFSNSRSEMNVSTLELGDSALYLCASSLELAGGPQETQYFGPGTRLLVL.

The J gene is TRBJ2-3, the V gene TRBV9, with D unresolved. Germline lookup yields CDR1 SGDLS and CDR2 YYNGEE. The ends were cut back, 3 bases at V and 2 bases at J, with 10 bases in the middle. The CDR3 runs 14 residues. The CDR3 region is CASSGGTYTDTQYF. CDR3 in DNA: TGTGCCAGCAGCGGGGGAACCTACACAGATACGCAGTATTTT.

The J gene is TRBJ2-1, the V gene TRBV29-1; TRBD2 matches 15 bases. Per the germline V gene, CDR1 is SQVTM and CDR2 is ANQGSEA. The CDR3 spans 16 residues. Losses at the gene ends were 7 bases for V and 7 bases for J; bases not matched to a gene: 11. The CDR3 region has the DNA TGCAGCGCCAGGGGACTAGCGGGGGGAAGTAGGAATGAGCAGTTCTTC. It yields the protein CSARGLAGGSRNEQFF.

This clone appeared once. The V and J genes are TRBV5-6 and TRBJ1-1; D is uncertain. CDR1 and CDR2 (germline): SGHDT, YYEEEE. The V gene lost 1 base and the J gene lost 0 bases, with 4 bases spanning the gap. This CDR3 has 13 amino acids. The DNA of the CDR3 is TGTGCCAGCAGCTTGAACATGAACACTGAAGCTTTCTTT. It is translated as CASSLNMNTEAFF.

The rearrangement joins TRBV4-1 to TRBJ1-5, with a weak D call TRBD1 (5 bases). Germline V gene lookup returns CDR1 MGHRA and CDR2 YSYEKL. V gave up 2 bases and J gave up 8 bases, with 16 bases separating them. CDR3 length: 15 residues. This CDR3 reads CASSQNNLPGEPQHF. The CDR3 DNA reads TGCGCCAGCAGCCAAAACAACCTTCCGGGGGAGCCCCAGCATTTT.

The chain recombines TRBV6-5 with TRBJ2-7, with 8 bases aligning to TRBD1. Germline lookup yields CDR1 MNHEY and CDR2 SVGAGI. The CDR3 is 15 residues long. J was trimmed by 3 bases and V by 6 bases; bases with no gene match: 10. In DNA, the CDR3 is TGTGCCAGCAGGAATAGACAGGGGACTTTCTACGAGCAGTACTTC. Its translation is CASRNRQGTFYEQYF.

This chain links TRBV12-5 with TRBJ2-2, with 8 bases fitting TRBD2. The CDR3 has 21 amino acids. V shed 0 bases, J shed 4 bases, and the junction held 19 bases outside the gene matches. Germline-derived CDR1 and CDR2 are LGHNT and FRNRAP. In DNA form, the CDR3 reads TGTGCTAGTGGTTTGGTACCGTCGGTCGGGGGGGTAGTTCGATTCACCGGGGAGCTGTTTTTT. Translated, it gives CASGLVPSVGGVVRFTGELFF.

The V call is TRBV5-1, the J call TRBJ1-1; no clear D gene. The CDR3 spans 13 residues. Germline V gene lookup returns CDR1 SGHRS and CDR2 YFSETQ. Trimming shortened V by 0 bases and J by 5 bases, and 8 bases separated the two germline ends. CDR3 loop: CASSLGSGTEAFF. As DNA, the CDR3 is TGCGCCAGCAGCTTGGGGAGCGGGACTGAAGCTTTCTTT.

For the CDR3, the DNA is TGTGCCAGCAGCTCTCGTAAACAGGGGAACACTGAAGCTTTCTTT. It codes for CASSSRKQGNTEAFF. The V call is TRBV5-5, the J call TRBJ1-1, with a weak D call TRBD1 (6 bases). The CDR3 loop spans 15 amino acids. From germline, CDR1 is SGHKS and CDR2 YYEKEE (reference sequence). V lost 3 bases, J lost 1 base, and 13 bases lay in between.

The chain recombines TRBV25-1 with TRBJ2-7; possibly TRBD1 for D (5 bases). The length of the CDR3 is 13 residues. V was cut by 6 bases and J by 7 bases, with 16 bases left in between. CDR1 and CDR2 from the germline V gene are MGHDK and SYGVNS. The chain's CDR3 is CASSLDTGTEQYF. For the CDR3, the DNA is TGTGCCAGCAGCCTGGACACCGGTACGGAGCAGTACTTC.

The chain links TRBV19 to TRBJ1-5, with TRBD1 identical over 10 bases. This CDR3 contains 15 residues. CDR1 is LNHDA, CDR2 SQIVND, per germline (reference sequence). With V trimmed by 2 bases and J by 7 bases, 5 bases remained unmatched. The CDR3 is CASSIYGDRGQPQHF. In DNA, the CDR3 is TGTGCCAGTAGTATATACGGGGACAGGGGCCAGCCCCAGCATTTT.

The chain links TRBV5-5 to TRBJ2-7; TRBD2 matches 14 bases. Germline CDR1 SGHKS, CDR2 YYEKEE (reference sequence). V shed 4 bases and J 4 bases; nucleotides not matched to a gene: 4. The CDR3 has 15 amino acids. CDR3 residues: CASSGLAGGWYEQYF. The CDR3, as DNA: TGTGCCAGCAGCGGACTAGCGGGGGGTTGGTACGAGCAGTACTTC.

This clone was seen more than once but under ten times. The chain couples TRBV6-5 to TRBJ1-1; D possibly corresponds to TRBD1 (6 bases). Germline V lookup: CDR1 MNHEY, CDR2 SVGAGI. This CDR3 region has 14 residues. V dropped 7 bases and J dropped 1 base, with 13 bases sitting between them. The CDR3 DNA reads TGTGCCAGCACCGACTACAGGGAGAACACTGAAGCTTTCTTT. Its protein is CASTDYRENTEAFF.

The chain employs TRBV9 and TRBJ1-1; maybe TRBD1 (6 bases). Germline CDR1 is SGDLS and CDR2 is YYNGEE. The length of the CDR3 is 16 residues. Trimming pared 3 bases from V and 5 bases from J, leaving 20 bases between. The CDR3: CASSGRGGQGGTEAFF. CDR3 sequence (DNA): TGTGCCAGCAGCGGCCGAGGGGGGCAGGGTGGGACTGAAGCTTTCTTT.

This chain uses TRBV2 with TRBJ2-5; possible D gene TRBD1, 5 bases. The ends were cut back, 8 bases at V and 2 bases at J, with 12 bases in the middle. The germline V gene encodes CDR1 SNHLY and CDR2 FYNNEI. The length of the CDR3 is 13 residues. The CDR3 DNA reads as TGTGCCAGCCGAAGACAGCTACAAGAGACCCAGTACTTC. This translates into CASRRQLQETQYF. Drawing the rest from reference TRBV2 and TRBJ2-5, the complete variable domain is EPEVTQTPSHQVTQMGQEVILRCVPISNHLYFYWYRQILGQKVEFLVSFYNNEISEKSEIFDDQFSVERPDGSNFTLKIRSTKLEDSAMYFCASRRQLQETQYFGPGTRLLVL.

V is TRBV9 and J is TRBJ1-2, with a tentative D call TRBD1 (5 bases). The CDR3 is 12 residues long. The ends were cut back, 3 bases at V and 4 bases at J, with 7 bases in the middle. Germline V gene sequence: CDR1 SGDLS, CDR2 YYNGEE. The CDR3 here is CASSADSYGYTF. The CDR3 DNA reads TGTGCCAGCAGCGCTGACAGCTATGGCTACACCTTC. The variable domain in full, completed from reference TRBV9 and TRBJ1-2, reads DSGVTQTPKHLITATGQRVTLRCSPRSGDLSVYWYQQSLDQGLQFLIQYYNGEERAKGNILERFSAQQFPDLHSELNLSSLELGDSALYFCASSADSYGYTFGSGTRLTVV.

The J gene is TRBJ1-1, the V gene TRBV5-6; no firm D call. CDR3 size: 15 residues. Trimming pared 3 bases from V and 8 bases from J, leaving 20 bases between. Germline V lookup: CDR1 SGHDT, CDR2 YYEEEE. The CDR3 DNA is TGTGCCAGCAGCTCCCAGGACGCGACCGATCGGGAAGCTTTCTTT. Protein: CASSSQDATDREAFF.